A selection of T cell receptor beta chains follows, all from one sample in a study of T cells in Graves' hyperthyroidism and ophthalmopathy. TCRdb analysed the multiplex PCR reads with MiXCR anew, one entry per CDR3 protein. The table lists roughly 650,000 distinct CDR3 sequences, roughly 16% of them singletons. Sequencing input: blood. The receptors stem from a middle-aged woman with Graves' ophthalmopathy. Each CDR3 is given with its conserved first and last residue. The D gene is left open where the match is weak. Clone size is given for some rows only: seen once, a few or many times, or a class if the clone is expanded.

j_call: TRBJ1-2; v_call: TRBV5-1; clone_size: -; d_call: -; cdr3_aa: CASSSSALDGYTF; cdr3_nt: TGCGCCAGCAGCTCTAGTGCCTTGGATGGCTACACCTTC
j_call: TRBJ2-3; v_call: TRBV20-1; clone_size: -; d_call: TRBD2; cdr3_aa: CSALPTAGARDTQYF; cdr3_nt: TGCAGTGCTTTACCCACAGCGGGAGCGAGAGATACGCAGTATTTT
j_call: TRBJ2-1; v_call: TRBV30; clone_size: -; d_call: -; cdr3_aa: CAWSVLQFYNEQFF; cdr3_nt: TGTGCCTGGAGTGTATTACAGTTCTACAATGAGCAGTTCTTC
j_call: TRBJ2-3; v_call: TRBV20-1; clone_size: few; d_call: -; cdr3_aa: CSARRDSHTDTQYF; cdr3_nt: TGCAGTGCTAGGCGGGACTCACACACAGATACGCAGTATTTT
j_call: TRBJ1-4; v_call: TRBV28; clone_size: few; d_call: -; cdr3_aa: CASRTGTSEKLFF; cdr3_nt: TGTGCCAGCCGCACGGGGACATCTGAAAAACTGTTTTTT
j_call: TRBJ1-1; v_call: TRBV6-5; clone_size: -; d_call: TRBD1; cdr3_aa: CASSYTGATMNTEAFF; cdr3_nt: TGTGCCAGCAGTTATACAGGGGCGACCATGAACACTGAAGCTTTCTTT
j_call: TRBJ2-7; v_call: TRBV10-3; clone_size: few; d_call: -; cdr3_aa: CAISDPSSGPKSSYEQYF; cdr3_nt: TGTGCCATCAGTGACCCTAGCTCGGGACCTAAGAGCTCCTACGAGCAGTACTTC
j_call: TRBJ1-1; v_call: TRBV2; clone_size: many; d_call: -; cdr3_aa: CASSVLQGNTEAFF; cdr3_nt: TGTGCCAGCAGTGTGTTACAGGGGAACACTGAAGCTTTCTTT
j_call: TRBJ1-1; v_call: TRBV6-5; clone_size: -; d_call: -; cdr3_aa: CASRLDRLNTEAFF; cdr3_nt: TGTGCCAGCAGACTCGACAGGCTGAACACTGAAGCTTTCTTT
j_call: TRBJ1-1; v_call: TRBV19; clone_size: -; d_call: -; cdr3_aa: CASSIGSETAGAFF; cdr3_nt: TGTGCCAGTAGTATCGGCAGCGAGACCGCAGGGGCTTTCTTT
j_call: TRBJ2-7; v_call: TRBV27; clone_size: -; d_call: TRBD1; cdr3_aa: CASSWTGNYEQYF; cdr3_nt: TGTGCCAGCAGTTGGACAGGGAATTACGAGCAGTACTTC
j_call: TRBJ2-5; v_call: TRBV7-2; clone_size: few; d_call: -; cdr3_aa: CASSSAVGRAETQYF; cdr3_nt: TGTGCCAGCAGCTCAGCCGTCGGAAGGGCAGAGACCCAGTACTTC
j_call: TRBJ1-2; v_call: TRBV6-2/TRBV6-3; clone_size: -; d_call: -; cdr3_aa: CASSPQTLFYGYTF; cdr3_nt: TGTGCCAGCAGTCCACAGACCCTTTTCTATGGCTACACCTTC
j_call: TRBJ1-6; v_call: TRBV27; clone_size: few; d_call: -; cdr3_aa: CASSSVREGSPLHF; cdr3_nt: TGTGCCAGCAGTTCCGTACGGGAAGGATCACCCCTCCACTTT
j_call: TRBJ1-1; v_call: TRBV29-1; clone_size: many; d_call: -; cdr3_aa: CSGRGEWNTEAFF; cdr3_nt: TGCAGCGGACGGGGTGAGTGGAACACTGAAGCTTTCTTT
j_call: TRBJ1-3; v_call: TRBV19; clone_size: -; d_call: -; cdr3_aa: CASSTRRYSGNTIYF; cdr3_nt: TGTGCCAGTAGTACGAGACGGTACTCTGGAAACACCATATATTTT
j_call: TRBJ2-7; v_call: TRBV20-1; clone_size: many; d_call: TRBD2; cdr3_aa: CSARTSARASYEQYF; cdr3_nt: TGCAGTGCTAGAACTAGCGCTAGGGCCTCCTACGAGCAGTACTTC
j_call: TRBJ2-5; v_call: TRBV11-2; clone_size: many; d_call: TRBD1; cdr3_aa: CASNRGGPETQYF; cdr3_nt: TGTGCCAGCAATCGAGGGGGCCCAGAGACCCAGTACTTC
j_call: TRBJ1-6; v_call: TRBV5-1; clone_size: few; d_call: TRBD1; cdr3_aa: CASSPGDSNSPLHF; cdr3_nt: TGCGCCAGCAGCCCGGGGGACAGTAATTCACCCCTCCACTTT
j_call: TRBJ2-1; v_call: TRBV5-5; clone_size: many; d_call: -; cdr3_aa: CASSFEESAYNEQFF; cdr3_nt: TGTGCCAGCAGCTTTGAGGAATCGGCCTACAATGAGCAGTTCTTC
j_call: TRBJ2-2; v_call: TRBV7-2; clone_size: many; d_call: TRBD2; cdr3_aa: CASSRPTSGRGSPTITLNTGELFF; cdr3_nt: TGTGCCAGCAGCCGTCCAACTAGCGGGAGGGGCTCCCCGACCATAACCCTTAACACCGGGGAGCTGTTTTTT
j_call: TRBJ2-2; v_call: TRBV7-9; clone_size: -; d_call: TRBD2; cdr3_aa: CASSSPVLAVTGELFF; cdr3_nt: TGTGCCAGCAGCTCCCCGGTGCTAGCGGTCACCGGGGAGCTGTTTTTT
j_call: TRBJ2-3; v_call: TRBV4-1; clone_size: -; d_call: TRBD2; cdr3_aa: CASSEGLAGVKDTQYF; cdr3_nt: TGCGCCAGCAGCGAAGGACTAGCGGGAGTTAAGGATACGCAGTATTTT
j_call: TRBJ2-3; v_call: TRBV20-1; clone_size: few; d_call: -; cdr3_aa: CSATSRTDTQYF; cdr3_nt: TGCAGTGCTACGTCCCGCACAGATACGCAGTATTTT
j_call: TRBJ2-5; v_call: TRBV7-9; clone_size: many; d_call: TRBD2; cdr3_aa: CASSSSGVKETQYF; cdr3_nt: TGTGCCAGCAGCTCTAGCGGGGTTAAAGAGACCCAGTACTTC
j_call: TRBJ1-1; v_call: TRBV12-3/TRBV12-4; clone_size: many; d_call: -; cdr3_aa: CASSEDGNTEAFF; cdr3_nt: TGTGCCAGCAGTGAGGACGGGAACACTGAAGCTTTCTTT
j_call: TRBJ2-2; v_call: TRBV5-8; clone_size: few; d_call: -; cdr3_aa: CASSSWAQTNTGELFF; cdr3_nt: TGTGCCAGCAGTTCTTGGGCCCAGACGAACACCGGGGAGCTGTTTTTT
j_call: TRBJ2-7; v_call: TRBV28; clone_size: many; d_call: -; cdr3_aa: CASSTLDEAYEQYF; cdr3_nt: TGTGCCAGCAGTACACTGGATGAGGCCTACGAGCAGTACTTC
j_call: TRBJ1-2; v_call: TRBV7-9; clone_size: many; d_call: TRBD1; cdr3_aa: CASSARASEGARGYTF; cdr3_nt: TGTGCCAGCAGCGCGAGAGCCTCCGAGGGGGCACGGGGCTACACCTTC
j_call: TRBJ2-4; v_call: TRBV12-3/TRBV12-4; clone_size: many; d_call: TRBD1; cdr3_aa: CASSPGGAASNIQYF; cdr3_nt: TGTGCCAGCAGTCCAGGGGGCGCAGCCTCAAACATTCAGTACTTC
j_call: TRBJ2-1; v_call: TRBV5-1; clone_size: many; d_call: -; cdr3_aa: CASSKEGSGVGSYNEQFF; cdr3_nt: TGCGCCAGCAGCAAAGAGGGTTCAGGGGTCGGGTCCTACAATGAGCAGTTCTTC
j_call: TRBJ1-5; v_call: TRBV6-1; clone_size: many; d_call: -; cdr3_aa: CASRERGALGSNQPQHF; cdr3_nt: TGTGCCAGCAGGGAACGTGGGGCGCTGGGGAGCAATCAGCCCCAGCATTTT
j_call: TRBJ2-7; v_call: TRBV2; clone_size: many; d_call: TRBD1; cdr3_aa: CASSSNRDRTYEQYF; cdr3_nt: TGTGCCAGCAGTAGCAACCGGGACAGGACCTACGAGCAGTACTTC
j_call: TRBJ2-3; v_call: TRBV9; clone_size: -; d_call: TRBD2; cdr3_aa: CASSLRTSGNPDTQYF; cdr3_nt: TGTGCCAGCAGCCTCCGGACTAGCGGGAACCCAGATACGCAGTATTTT
j_call: TRBJ2-7; v_call: TRBV24-1; clone_size: -; d_call: -; cdr3_aa: CATGWGHFADEQYF; cdr3_nt: TGTGCCACCGGGTGGGGCCACTTTGCAGACGAGCAGTACTTC